Listed below are T cell receptor beta chains from one sample, sequenced in a study of cytomegalovirus exposure and HLA in healthy donors. Produced via immunoSEQ multiplex PCR; TCRdb's table is partial and in-frame only. The data contain roughly 80,000 clones, around 62% of them seen just once; the ten biggest clones take up roughly 4.4%. Sequencing was done on a sample of PBMCs. The receptors derive from a male donor in good health and CMV-seropositive. Each CDR3 is given with its conserved first and last residue. The order of the fields is J gene, clone size, V gene, D gene, CDR3 DNA, CDR3 protein. D genes are given only for firm matches. Clone size is given for some rows only: seen once, a few or many times, or a class if the clone is expanded.

J gene: TRBJ1-1
clone size: few
V gene: TRBV7-2
D gene: NA
CDR3 DNA: TGTGCCAGCAGCCCCGGCCCGCCGGGGGCTTTCTTT
CDR3 protein: CASSPGPPGAFF

J gene: TRBJ1-1
clone size: NA
V gene: TRBV11-3
D gene: TRBD1
CDR3 DNA: TGTGCCAGCAGCTCCGGGGGGACAGGGGGAGGGAACACTGAAGCTTTCTTT
CDR3 protein: CASSSGGTGGGNTEAFF

J gene: TRBJ2-1
clone size: NA
V gene: TRBV7-3
D gene: TRBD2
CDR3 DNA: TGTGCCAGCAGCTCCAGCGGGAGTAACGGGAATGAGCAGTTCTTC
CDR3 protein: CASSSSGSNGNEQFF

J gene: TRBJ1-5
clone size: few
V gene: TRBV19
D gene: TRBD1
CDR3 DNA: TGTGCCAGTAGTACCTTGCCGGGACAGGGAGATCAGCCCCAGCATTTT
CDR3 protein: CASSTLPGQGDQPQHF

J gene: TRBJ1-2
clone size: few
V gene: TRBV5-1
D gene: NA
CDR3 DNA: TGCGCCAGCAGCTTGGGGCAGGGCAACTATGGCTACACCTTC
CDR3 protein: CASSLGQGNYGYTF

J gene: TRBJ1-1
clone size: few
V gene: TRBV6-5
D gene: NA
CDR3 DNA: TGTGCCAGCAGTTACCTACAGGGAGTAGGAGCTTTCTTT
CDR3 protein: CASSYLQGVGAFF

J gene: TRBJ1-2
clone size: NA
V gene: TRBV7-9
D gene: NA
CDR3 DNA: TGTGCCAGCAGCTCACTGGGGGGTCTTAACTATGGCTACACCTTC
CDR3 protein: CASSSLGGLNYGYTF

J gene: TRBJ2-6
clone size: NA
V gene: TRBV5-4
D gene: NA
CDR3 DNA: TGTGCCAGCAGACCCCTAAGCTCTGGGGCCAACGTCCTGACTTTC
CDR3 protein: CASRPLSSGANVLTF

J gene: TRBJ2-1
clone size: NA
V gene: TRBV9
D gene: TRBD1
CDR3 DNA: TGTGCCAGCAGCGTAGGAGGGACAGGGCCCAATGAGCAGTTCTTC
CDR3 protein: CASSVGGTGPNEQFF

J gene: TRBJ2-7
clone size: NA
V gene: TRBV6-1
D gene: TRBD2
CDR3 DNA: TGTGCCACAGCCCTAGCGGGTGGACAATTCTACGAGCAGTACTTC
CDR3 protein: CATALAGGQFYEQYF

J gene: TRBJ1-1
clone size: NA
V gene: TRBV5-1
D gene: NA
CDR3 DNA: TGCGCCAGCAGCTTGGGGAGGGTGAACACTGAAGCTTTCTTT
CDR3 protein: CASSLGRVNTEAFF

J gene: TRBJ2-1
clone size: NA
V gene: TRBV7-2
D gene: NA
CDR3 DNA: TGTGCCAGCAGCTTCGGGAGTACCCGTGAGCAGTTCTTC
CDR3 protein: CASSFGSTREQFF

J gene: TRBJ1-2
clone size: NA
V gene: TRBV20-1
D gene: NA
CDR3 DNA: TGCAGTGGGACAGACTATGGCTACACCTTC
CDR3 protein: CSGTDYGYTF

J gene: TRBJ1-2
clone size: few
V gene: TRBV7-6
D gene: TRBD1
CDR3 DNA: TGTGCCAGCAGCTCCGGTGGGGACAGTACCTATGGCTACACCTTC
CDR3 protein: CASSSGGDSTYGYTF

J gene: TRBJ2-1
clone size: NA
V gene: TRBV5-1
D gene: NA
CDR3 DNA: TGCGCCAGCAGCTTGGGCGGAGGTGAGCAGTTCTTC
CDR3 protein: CASSLGGGEQFF

J gene: TRBJ1-1
clone size: NA
V gene: TRBV9
D gene: NA
CDR3 DNA: TGTGCCAGCAGTCTGACTTTAGGTAGTTACACTGAAGCTTTCTTT
CDR3 protein: CASSLTLGSYTEAFF

J gene: TRBJ2-5
clone size: NA
V gene: TRBV19
D gene: TRBD2
CDR3 DNA: TGTGCCAGTAGTACTAGCGGGGGGGCCGAGACCCAGTACTTC
CDR3 protein: CASSTSGGAETQYF

J gene: TRBJ2-1
clone size: NA
V gene: TRBV27
D gene: TRBD2
CDR3 DNA: TGTGCCAGCAGTTTACCCCCGGGACTAGCACACAATGAGCAGTTCTTC
CDR3 protein: CASSLPPGLAHNEQFF

J gene: TRBJ2-1
clone size: NA
V gene: TRBV27
D gene: TRBD2
CDR3 DNA: TGTGCCAGCAGTTCCACCCGACTAGCGAGGCACAATGAGCAGTTCTTC
CDR3 protein: CASSSTRLARHNEQFF

J gene: TRBJ2-1
clone size: NA
V gene: TRBV2
D gene: NA
CDR3 DNA: TGTGCCAGCACGGGGGCGGGAGCCCCCAATGAGCAGTTCTTC
CDR3 protein: CASTGAGAPNEQFF

J gene: TRBJ2-3
clone size: few
V gene: TRBV12-2
D gene: NA
CDR3 DNA: TGTGCAAGTCGCTTAGCGCGCACGAATACGCAGTATTTT
CDR3 protein: CASRLARTNTQYF

J gene: TRBJ2-1
clone size: NA
V gene: TRBV7-9
D gene: NA
CDR3 DNA: TGTGCCAGCAGCTGGGGAGAGGAGGATGAGCAGTTCTTC
CDR3 protein: CASSWGEEDEQFF

J gene: TRBJ1-1
clone size: NA
V gene: TRBV27
D gene: NA
CDR3 DNA: TGTGCCAGCAGTTCTCCTGGGGCTCTACAAGCTTTCTTT
CDR3 protein: CASSSPGALQAFF

J gene: TRBJ2-3
clone size: NA
V gene: TRBV7-9
D gene: TRBD2
CDR3 DNA: TGTGCCAGCAGCGTCAGTGAAAGGACTAGCAGGGATACGCAGTATTTT
CDR3 protein: CASSVSERTSRDTQYF

J gene: TRBJ1-2
clone size: NA
V gene: TRBV5-1
D gene: NA
CDR3 DNA: TGCGCCAGCAGCTTGGACCTGAGGACTAACTATGGCTACACCTTC
CDR3 protein: CASSLDLRTNYGYTF

J gene: TRBJ1-4
clone size: NA
V gene: TRBV27
D gene: NA
CDR3 DNA: TGTGCCAGCAGTTTTGGTGCGGGGTTGACTAATGAAAAACTGTTTTTT
CDR3 protein: CASSFGAGLTNEKLFF

J gene: TRBJ1-5
clone size: NA
V gene: TRBV30
D gene: NA
CDR3 DNA: TGTGCCTGGAGTACGGGACCAGGGGTCAATCAGCCCCAGCATTTT
CDR3 protein: CAWSTGPGVNQPQHF

J gene: TRBJ2-1
clone size: few
V gene: TRBV28
D gene: TRBD1
CDR3 DNA: TGTGCCAGCAGTTTCCCCGGACAGGGGCTCCTCAATGAGCAGTTCTTC
CDR3 protein: CASSFPGQGLLNEQFF

J gene: TRBJ2-7
clone size: NA
V gene: TRBV27
D gene: NA
CDR3 DNA: TGTGCCAGCAGTTTATTCGGTTCCTCCTACGAGCAGTACTTC
CDR3 protein: CASSLFGSSYEQYF

J gene: TRBJ1-1
clone size: NA
V gene: TRBV7-2
D gene: NA
CDR3 DNA: TGTGCCAGCAGCTTAAACTTTATGAGAACTGAAGCTTTCTTT
CDR3 protein: CASSLNFMRTEAFF

J gene: TRBJ2-1
clone size: NA
V gene: TRBV6-1
D gene: TRBD2
CDR3 DNA: TGTGCCAGCAGTGAAAGGCGTTCGGGGGGACCCTACAATGAGCAGTTCTTC
CDR3 protein: CASSERRSGGPYNEQFF

J gene: TRBJ2-1
clone size: NA
V gene: TRBV30
D gene: TRBD2
CDR3 DNA: TGTGCCTGCTCCGGGACTACTCTTCGAAGGGACAATGAGCAGTTCTTC
CDR3 protein: CACSGTTLRRDNEQFF

J gene: TRBJ1-2
clone size: NA
V gene: TRBV15
D gene: NA
CDR3 DNA: TGTGCCACCAGCAGAGCCGGGGGTAGAGCCTATGGCTACACCTTC
CDR3 protein: CATSRAGGRAYGYTF

J gene: TRBJ2-3
clone size: NA
V gene: TRBV6-5
D gene: NA
CDR3 DNA: TGTGCCAGCAGACGTTTCAGGTCTTCCACAGATACGCAGTATTTT
CDR3 protein: CASRRFRSSTDTQYF

J gene: TRBJ2-3
clone size: NA
V gene: TRBV7-9
D gene: NA
CDR3 DNA: TGTGCCAGCAGCCCCCGGGCAGGGCAGGTCCCAGATACGCAGTATTTT
CDR3 protein: CASSPRAGQVPDTQYF

J gene: TRBJ1-1
clone size: NA
V gene: TRBV29-1
D gene: NA
CDR3 DNA: TGCAGCGTTGAAAAGGGGGACCTCCTTGAAGCTTTCTTT
CDR3 protein: CSVEKGDLLEAFF

J gene: TRBJ2-7
clone size: NA
V gene: TRBV5-4
D gene: NA
CDR3 DNA: TGTGCCAGCAGCCCGACCCTTCTAGCGTACGAGCAGTACTTC
CDR3 protein: CASSPTLLAYEQYF

J gene: TRBJ2-3
clone size: NA
V gene: TRBV5-4
D gene: NA
CDR3 DNA: TGTGCCAGCAGCCAAGACAGGAGCACAGATACGCAGTATTTT
CDR3 protein: CASSQDRSTDTQYF

J gene: TRBJ1-1
clone size: NA
V gene: TRBV19
D gene: NA
CDR3 DNA: TGTGCCAGTAGTGCAGGGGTAACTGAAGCTTTCTTT
CDR3 protein: CASSAGVTEAFF

J gene: TRBJ2-3
clone size: few
V gene: TRBV30
D gene: TRBD2
CDR3 DNA: TGTGCCTGGAGTCCCAGAGGGCTAGCGGGAGGGTACACAGATACGCAGTATTTT
CDR3 protein: CAWSPRGLAGGYTDTQYF

J gene: TRBJ2-5
clone size: NA
V gene: TRBV4-1
D gene: TRBD1
CDR3 DNA: TGCGCCAGCAGCCAAGATTCCGGACAGGGGAACACCCAGTACTTC
CDR3 protein: CASSQDSGQGNTQYF

J gene: TRBJ2-3
clone size: NA
V gene: TRBV6-5
D gene: TRBD1
CDR3 DNA: TGTGCCAGCAGTTTCGGGACAGGGGAAGATACGCAGTATTTT
CDR3 protein: CASSFGTGEDTQYF

J gene: TRBJ1-5
clone size: NA
V gene: TRBV28
D gene: TRBD1
CDR3 DNA: TGTGCCAGCAGTCAGGAGAGAAAGGGGACAGCCAATCAGCCCCAGCATTTT
CDR3 protein: CASSQERKGTANQPQHF

J gene: TRBJ2-7
clone size: NA
V gene: TRBV6-5
D gene: TRBD1
CDR3 DNA: TGTGCCAGCAGATTCCAGACAGGGAACGAGCAGTACTTC
CDR3 protein: CASRFQTGNEQYF

J gene: TRBJ2-1
clone size: NA
V gene: TRBV2
D gene: TRBD2
CDR3 DNA: TGTGCCAGCAGAGGGAGCCCGGGGGGGCACCCGGATGAGCAGTTCTTC
CDR3 protein: CASRGSPGGHPDEQFF

J gene: TRBJ2-1
clone size: NA
V gene: TRBV5-6
D gene: TRBD1
CDR3 DNA: TGTGCCAGCAGCGTTACAGGGGGAGGTGAGCAGTTCTTC
CDR3 protein: CASSVTGGGEQFF

J gene: TRBJ2-7
clone size: NA
V gene: TRBV27
D gene: NA
CDR3 DNA: TGTGCCAGCAGTTTCACAGGGCTGAACTACGAGCAGTACTTC
CDR3 protein: CASSFTGLNYEQYF

J gene: TRBJ1-2
clone size: few
V gene: TRBV7-2
D gene: NA
CDR3 DNA: TGTGCCAGCAGCAGCGGCGGCTATGGCTACACCTTC
CDR3 protein: CASSSGGYGYTF

J gene: TRBJ1-1
clone size: few
V gene: TRBV10-3
D gene: NA
CDR3 DNA: TGTGCCATCAGCCCAGGGGATATCTTCGACACTGAAGCTTTCTTT
CDR3 protein: CAISPGDIFDTEAFF

J gene: TRBJ2-7
clone size: NA
V gene: TRBV29-1
D gene: NA
CDR3 DNA: TGCAGCGTTGAACCGCAGGGGAATGCCGAGCAGTACTTC
CDR3 protein: CSVEPQGNAEQYF

J gene: TRBJ1-6
clone size: NA
V gene: TRBV5-1
D gene: NA
CDR3 DNA: TGCGCCAGCAGAGAGACCGCGGAAAATTCACCCCTCCACTTT
CDR3 protein: CASRETAENSPLHF

J gene: TRBJ1-6
clone size: NA
V gene: TRBV5-6
D gene: TRBD1
CDR3 DNA: TGTGCCAGCAAACAGGGGGCCTCCTATAATTCACCCCTCCACTTT
CDR3 protein: CASKQGASYNSPLHF

J gene: TRBJ1-2
clone size: once
V gene: TRBV6-1
D gene: TRBD1
CDR3 DNA: TGTGCCAGCAGGACAGGGAACTATGGCTACACCTTC
CDR3 protein: CASRTGNYGYTF

J gene: TRBJ1-6
clone size: NA
V gene: TRBV6-1
D gene: NA
CDR3 DNA: TGTGCCAGCAGGACGGACAGCTTCAATTCACCCCTCCACTTT
CDR3 protein: CASRTDSFNSPLHF

J gene: TRBJ1-4
clone size: NA
V gene: TRBV5-1
D gene: TRBD1
CDR3 DNA: TGCGCCAGCAGCCAAGGGACAGGCATGAATGAAAAACTGTTTTTT
CDR3 protein: CASSQGTGMNEKLFF

J gene: TRBJ2-5
clone size: NA
V gene: TRBV9
D gene: TRBD2
CDR3 DNA: TGTGCCAGCAGCGTAGGGGGACTAGCGGGAGTAGAGACCCAGTACTTC
CDR3 protein: CASSVGGLAGVETQYF

J gene: TRBJ1-2
clone size: NA
V gene: TRBV27
D gene: NA
CDR3 DNA: TGTGCCAGCAGTTTATATTCAGGGGTAGATGGCTACACCTTC
CDR3 protein: CASSLYSGVDGYTF

J gene: TRBJ1-5
clone size: NA
V gene: TRBV6-5
D gene: TRBD1
CDR3 DNA: TGTGCCAGCAGTTACTCGGCAGGGGGCAGCGGTCAGCCCCAGCATTTT
CDR3 protein: CASSYSAGGSGQPQHF

J gene: TRBJ1-2
clone size: NA
V gene: TRBV30
D gene: NA
CDR3 DNA: TGTGCCTGGACCCCCTCAGGGCCCTATGGCTACACCTTC
CDR3 protein: CAWTPSGPYGYTF

J gene: TRBJ2-2
clone size: few
V gene: TRBV7-9
D gene: TRBD1
CDR3 DNA: TGTGCCAGCAGCTCCGGGACAGGGGATTGGAGGGAGCTGTTTTTT
CDR3 protein: CASSSGTGDWRELFF